The T cell receptor beta chain described here comes from a study of blood T cell repertoires in COVID-19. Study-level background: T cells, B-cell-depleted T cells, or PBMCs supplied cDNA or gDNA.

Per the original data handling: Reference gene primer amplification yielded estimated nucleated cell counts. Here immunoSEQ multiplex PCR was the method, and the copy in TCRdb shows in-frame clones only, minus some. Clonal size and the V and J genes are those of that table, whereas D and trimming came from the DNA. Here the sample spans hundreds of thousands of clones, 85% to 90% being singletons. The CDR3 is 14 residues long. The germline CDR1 and CDR2 sequences are MDHEN and SYDVKM. Unmatched junction bases numbered 9, after V lost 10 bases and J lost 2 bases. This clone occurred once. The sequencing input was peripheral blood. The chain links TRBV28 to TRBJ2-7, with 9 bases matching TRBD1. The origin of this receptor is a woman aged 18 to 35 with acute or convalescent COVID-19. This chain's CDR3 is CATQTGTGTYEQYF. CDR3 in DNA: TGTGCCACTCAAACCGGGACAGGGACCTACGAGCAGTACTTC.